What follows describes a single TCR beta chain. TEMRA cells were FACS-enriched, while CD8+ and CD4+ T cells were negatively isolated. These data originate in a study of CD8 T cells in Susac syndrome. CDR1 and CDR2 from the germline V gene are DFQATT and SNEGSKA (reference sequence). V gave up 6 bases and J gave up 2 bases, with 7 bases separating them. The CDR3 totals 11 residues. Random hexamers served to reverse transcribe roughly 0.5 to 1 ug RNA. immunoSEQ multiplex PCR amplified TCR beta CDR3 across 54 Vbeta, 13 Jbeta. Each CDR3 protein gets one entry after TCRdb re-called the immunoSEQ multiplex PCR reads with MiXCR. In the table there are some 150,000 distinct CDR3 sequences, approximately 94% of which are singletons.

This rearrangement joins TRBV20-1 to TRBJ1-2; D remains ambiguous. Sequenced: CD4+ T cells from PBMCs. This TCR was recovered from a human donor in good health. The chain's CDR3 is CSAPDNYGYTF. In DNA, the CDR3 is TGCAGTGCCCCGGACAACTATGGCTACACCTTC.